The clone carrying this T cell receptor (beta chain) was picked up many times. Antigen: not known. The CDR3 totals 14 residues. Per the germline V gene, CDR1 is SNHLY and CDR2 is FYNNEI. V was trimmed by 1 base and J by 4 bases, leaving 8 bases between them. No donor was unhealthy or non-Caucasian. This entry is derived from a study of identical twins. Study-wide points: Low generation-probability sequences were in excess among twin-shared out-of-frame alpha sequences. Excess sharing between twins was weaker in beta out-of-frame sequences.

A template switching step contributed a universal primer site, while unique molecular identifiers were present in the cDNA. TCRdb re-called the 5' RACE reads through MiXCR, storing one row per CDR3 protein. The table records 700,000 to 950,000 distinct CDR3 sequences, approximately 13% of them present only once. This same sample was also taken into another study, of yellow fever vaccine responses in identical twins.

The V and J genes are TRBV2 and TRBJ2-1; perhaps TRBD1 as D (5 bases). Sequencing input: PBMCs. The receptor was derived from a woman between 18 and 29 years old in good health. The CDR3 here is CASSEEGIYNEQFF. The CDR3 DNA is TGTGCCAGCAGTGAAGAGGGGATATACAATGAGCAGTTCTTC.